This entry is about one T cell receptor (beta chain). Its antigen is unknown. V dropped 0 bases and J dropped 4 bases, with 13 bases sitting between them. The CDR3 runs to 15 residues. In germline, CDR1 is DFQATT, CDR2 SNEGSKA (reference sequence). TCRdb analysed the RT-PCR reads with MiXCR anew, one entry per CDR3 protein. The table has hundreds of thousands of distinct CDR3 sequences, about 18% seen once. The sample belongs to a study of response to subunit inactivated influenza vaccine. Study-wide results and limits: It was suggested by the authors that few new T cells are recruited by each seasonal influenza vaccination.

The sequence was obtained from a man in his fifties who received an inactivated influenza vaccine. The material sequenced was PBMCs from blood, taken 4 to 6 days after vaccination. J is TRBJ1-5 and V is TRBV20-1; maybe TRBD1 (6 bases). The CDR3 here is CSARERDTSNQPQHF. CDR3 bases: TGCAGTGCTAGAGAGCGGGACACAAGTAATCAGCCCCAGCATTTT.